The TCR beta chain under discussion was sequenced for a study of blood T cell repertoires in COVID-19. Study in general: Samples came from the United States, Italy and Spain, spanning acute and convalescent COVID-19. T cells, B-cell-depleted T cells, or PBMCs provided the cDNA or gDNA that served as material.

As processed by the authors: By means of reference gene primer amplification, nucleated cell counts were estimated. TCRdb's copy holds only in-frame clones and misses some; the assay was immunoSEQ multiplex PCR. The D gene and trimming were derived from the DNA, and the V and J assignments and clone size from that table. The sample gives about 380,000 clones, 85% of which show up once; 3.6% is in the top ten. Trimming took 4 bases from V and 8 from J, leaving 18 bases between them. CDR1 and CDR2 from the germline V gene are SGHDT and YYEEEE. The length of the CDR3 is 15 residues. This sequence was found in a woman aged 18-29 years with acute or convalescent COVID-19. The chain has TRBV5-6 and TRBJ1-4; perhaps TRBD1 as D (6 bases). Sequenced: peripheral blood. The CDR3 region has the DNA TGTGCCAGCAGCCCCCAACAGGGAGGGGAAGAAAAACTGTTTTTT. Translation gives CASSPQQGGEEKLFF.